This T cell receptor (beta chain) came from a study of radiotherapy plus CTLA-4 blockade in lung cancer (dated by TCRdb to the late 2010s). Background on the whole study: Objective responses were observed in 18% of enrolled patients, and disease control was achieved in less than 40%. Results and caveats for the whole study, not just this receptor: After treatment with radiotherapy and ipilimumab, TCR clones that originated in tumors expanded in peripheral blood. Increased serum interferon-beta after radiation, together with early dynamic changes in blood T cell clones, were reported to be the strongest predictors of response.

Regarding this clone: What antigen it recognizes has not been identified. Nothing much larger sits one base from this clone, and base qualities are not available.

The study tested focal radiation therapy combined with CTLA-4 blockade (ipilimumab) in patients with chemo-refractory metastatic non-small-cell lung cancer. Library prep was done by the immunoSEQ multiplex PCR assay. Imported from immuneACCESS, the table was reduced by TCRdb to in-frame sequences with V and J called. These copies leave out some clones; in studies compared against another copy, an unresolved V gene accounts for under half, and the cause of the remainder is not known. The sample table records over 50,000 clones; approximately 80% of these occur just once. The ten largest clones represent around 16% of the sample. In the germline V gene (reference sequence), CDR1 corresponds to SGHNT and CDR2 to YYREEE. Trimming accounts for 3 bases at V and 0 bases at J, while the number of junction bases matched to no gene is 7. Including cysteine and phenylalanine, the CDR3 has 17 amino acids. The sequence is cut down to CDR3 DNA, 51 bases in frame from base 1.

The chain was built from TRBV5-4 and TRBJ2-3; a stretch of 10 junction bases matches TRBD1. The clonotype was recovered from a human donor with non-small cell lung cancer who had a complete response to radiotherapy plus ipilimumab. Sequenced here: peripheral blood, sampled from a patient treated with radiotherapy plus ipilimumab. The CDR3 has the sequence CASSSGQGVSSTDTQYF. The DNA reads as follows: TGTGCCAGCAGCTCCGGACAGGGGGTCAGTAGCACAGATACGCAGTATTTT.